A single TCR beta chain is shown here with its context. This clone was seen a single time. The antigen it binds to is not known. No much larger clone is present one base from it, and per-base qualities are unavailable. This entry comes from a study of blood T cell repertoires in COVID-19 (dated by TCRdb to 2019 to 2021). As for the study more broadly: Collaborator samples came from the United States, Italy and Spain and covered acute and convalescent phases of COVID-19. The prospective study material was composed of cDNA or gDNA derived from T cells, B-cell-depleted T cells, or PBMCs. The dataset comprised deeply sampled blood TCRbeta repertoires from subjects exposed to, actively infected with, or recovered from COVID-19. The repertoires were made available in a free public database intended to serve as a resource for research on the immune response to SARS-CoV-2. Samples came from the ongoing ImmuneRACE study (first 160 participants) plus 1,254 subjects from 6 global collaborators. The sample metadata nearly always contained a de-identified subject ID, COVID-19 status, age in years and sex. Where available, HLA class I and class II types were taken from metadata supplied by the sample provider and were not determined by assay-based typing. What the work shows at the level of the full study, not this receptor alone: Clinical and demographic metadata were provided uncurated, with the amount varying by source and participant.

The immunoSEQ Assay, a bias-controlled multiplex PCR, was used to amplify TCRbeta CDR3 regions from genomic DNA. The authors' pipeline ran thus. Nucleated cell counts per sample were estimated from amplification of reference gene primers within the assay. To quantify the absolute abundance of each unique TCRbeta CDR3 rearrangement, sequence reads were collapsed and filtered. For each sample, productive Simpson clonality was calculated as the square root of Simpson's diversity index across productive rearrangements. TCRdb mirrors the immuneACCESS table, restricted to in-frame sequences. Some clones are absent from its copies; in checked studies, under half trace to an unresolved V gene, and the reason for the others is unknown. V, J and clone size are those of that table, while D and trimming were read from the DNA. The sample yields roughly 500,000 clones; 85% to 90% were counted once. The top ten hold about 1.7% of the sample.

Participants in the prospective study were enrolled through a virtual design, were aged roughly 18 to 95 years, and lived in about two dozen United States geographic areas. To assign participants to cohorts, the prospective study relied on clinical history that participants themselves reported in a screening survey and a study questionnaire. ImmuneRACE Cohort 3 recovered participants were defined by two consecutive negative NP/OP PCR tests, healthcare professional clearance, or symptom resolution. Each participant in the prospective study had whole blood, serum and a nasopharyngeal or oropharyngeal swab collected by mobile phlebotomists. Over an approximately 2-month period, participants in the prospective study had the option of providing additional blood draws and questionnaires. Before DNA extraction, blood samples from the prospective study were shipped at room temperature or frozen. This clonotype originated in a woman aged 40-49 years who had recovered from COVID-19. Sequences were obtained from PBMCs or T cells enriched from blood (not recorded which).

CDR3 region: CASSTTRDRGRYGYTF. The DNA sequence reads TGTGCCAGCTCAACGACTCGGGACAGGGGGCGATATGGCTACACCTTC. The rearranged segments are TRBV18 and TRBJ1-2; the junction holds 12 bases that match TRBD1. The V end gives up 5 bases and the J end 5 bases, leaving 9 bases in the junction not matched to a gene. The CDR3 numbers 16 residues from cysteine through phenylalanine. The sequence is cut down to CDR3 DNA, 48 bases in frame from base 1. CDR1 and CDR2, per the germline V gene, are KGHSH and LQKENI.